This entry is about one TCR beta chain. These data are taken from a study of blood T cell repertoires in COVID-19. On the study more broadly: Samples came from the United States, Italy and Spain, spanning acute and convalescent COVID-19. PBMCs, B-cell-depleted T cells, or T cells provided the cDNA or gDNA that made up the material.

Original processing notes: Amplification of reference gene primers was used by the study to estimate nucleated cell counts. Method: immunoSEQ multiplex PCR; TCRdb's copy keeps in-frame clones and lacks some. The D gene and trimming were derived from the DNA, and the V and J assignments and clone size from that table. The sample yields 65,000 to 95,000 clones, 88% seen once. V dropped 0 bases and J dropped 3; count of bases not matched to a gene: 3. Germline lookup yields CDR1 MNHEY and CDR2 SVGAGI. The CDR3 is 16 amino acids. The chain joins TRBV6-5 to TRBJ2-2; 8 nucleotides agree with TRBD2. This TCR came from a man between 70 and 80 years old with acute or convalescent COVID-19. What was sequenced was peripheral blood. CDR3 sequence reads: CASSYSPGGYTGELFF. In DNA form, the CDR3 reads TGTGCCAGCAGTTACTCCCCGGGAGGGTACACCGGGGAGCTGTTTTTT.